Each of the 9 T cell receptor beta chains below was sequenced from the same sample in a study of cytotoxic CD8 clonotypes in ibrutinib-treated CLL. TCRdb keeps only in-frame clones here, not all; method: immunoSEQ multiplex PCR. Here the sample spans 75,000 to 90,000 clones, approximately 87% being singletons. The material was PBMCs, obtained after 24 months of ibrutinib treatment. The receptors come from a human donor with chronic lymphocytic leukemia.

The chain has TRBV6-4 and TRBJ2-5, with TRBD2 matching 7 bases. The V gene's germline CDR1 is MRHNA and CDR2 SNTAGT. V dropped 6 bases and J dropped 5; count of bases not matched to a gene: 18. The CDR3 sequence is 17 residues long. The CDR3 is CASRKPFLGRERETQYF. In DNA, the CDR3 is TGTGCCAGCAGAAAACCTTTCCTGGGGCGGGAGCGGGAGACCCAGTACTTC.

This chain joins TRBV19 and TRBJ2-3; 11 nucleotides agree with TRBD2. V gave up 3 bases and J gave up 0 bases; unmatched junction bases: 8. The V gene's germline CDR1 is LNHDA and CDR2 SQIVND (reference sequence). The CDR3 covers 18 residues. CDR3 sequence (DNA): TGTGCCAGTAGTATCGGTCTAGCGGGAGGACCAAGCACAGATACGCAGTATTTT. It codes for CASSIGLAGGPSTDTQYF.

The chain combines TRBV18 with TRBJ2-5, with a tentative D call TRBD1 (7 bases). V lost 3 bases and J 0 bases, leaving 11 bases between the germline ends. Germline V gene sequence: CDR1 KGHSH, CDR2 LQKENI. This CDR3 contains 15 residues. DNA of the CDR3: TGTGCCAGCTCACCCCCCAGGGGGGACCAAGAGACCCAGTACTTC. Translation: CASSPPRGDQETQYF. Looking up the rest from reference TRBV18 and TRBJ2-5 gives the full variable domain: NAGVMQNPRHLVRRRGQEARLRCSPMKGHSHVYWYRQLPEEGLKFMVYLQKENIIDESGMPKERFSAEFPKEGPSILRIQQVVRGDSAAYFCASSPPRGDQETQYFGPGTRLLVL.

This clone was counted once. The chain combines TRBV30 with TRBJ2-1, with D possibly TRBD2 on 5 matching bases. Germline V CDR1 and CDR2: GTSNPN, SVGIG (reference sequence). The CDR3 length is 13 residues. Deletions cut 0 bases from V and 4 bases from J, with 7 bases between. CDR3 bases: TGTGCCTGGAGTGTACGGGGATACAATGAGCAGTTCTTC. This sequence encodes CAWSVRGYNEQFF.

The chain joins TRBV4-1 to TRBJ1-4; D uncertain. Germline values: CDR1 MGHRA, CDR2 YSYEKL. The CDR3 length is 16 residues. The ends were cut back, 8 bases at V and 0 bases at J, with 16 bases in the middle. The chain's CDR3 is CASCPDPGSTNEKLFF. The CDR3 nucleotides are TGCGCCAGCTGCCCCGACCCGGGCTCAACTAATGAAAAACTGTTTTTT.

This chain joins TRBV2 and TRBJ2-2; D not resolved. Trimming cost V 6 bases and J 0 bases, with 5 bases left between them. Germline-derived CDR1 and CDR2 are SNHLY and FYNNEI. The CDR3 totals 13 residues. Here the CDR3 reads CASRLANTGELFF. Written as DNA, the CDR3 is TGTGCCAGCAGGCTAGCGAACACCGGGGAGCTGTTTTTT.

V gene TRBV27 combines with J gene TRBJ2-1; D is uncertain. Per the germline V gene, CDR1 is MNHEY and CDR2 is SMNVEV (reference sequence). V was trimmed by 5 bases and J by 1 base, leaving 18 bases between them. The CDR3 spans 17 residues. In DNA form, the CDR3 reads TGTGCCAGCAGTCCCAGATTTCTGTCTATTTCCTACAATGAGCAGTTCTTC. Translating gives CASSPRFLSISYNEQFF.

The CDR3 loop reads CSVSVSGTEAFF. CDR3 coding DNA: TGCAGCGTTTCGGTCTCGGGGACTGAAGCTTTCTTT. This chain uses TRBV29-1 with TRBJ1-1, with no clear D. V was cut by 5 bases and J by 5 bases, with 12 bases left in between. The CDR3 runs to 12 residues. Looked up from germline, CDR1 is SQVTM and CDR2 is ANQGSEA.

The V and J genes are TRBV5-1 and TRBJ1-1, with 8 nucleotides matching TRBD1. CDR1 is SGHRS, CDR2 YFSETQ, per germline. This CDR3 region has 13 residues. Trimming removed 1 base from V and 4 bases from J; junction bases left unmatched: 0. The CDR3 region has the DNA TGCGCCAGCAGCTTGACAGGGGGCACTGAAGCTTTCTTT. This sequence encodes CASSLTGGTEAFF.